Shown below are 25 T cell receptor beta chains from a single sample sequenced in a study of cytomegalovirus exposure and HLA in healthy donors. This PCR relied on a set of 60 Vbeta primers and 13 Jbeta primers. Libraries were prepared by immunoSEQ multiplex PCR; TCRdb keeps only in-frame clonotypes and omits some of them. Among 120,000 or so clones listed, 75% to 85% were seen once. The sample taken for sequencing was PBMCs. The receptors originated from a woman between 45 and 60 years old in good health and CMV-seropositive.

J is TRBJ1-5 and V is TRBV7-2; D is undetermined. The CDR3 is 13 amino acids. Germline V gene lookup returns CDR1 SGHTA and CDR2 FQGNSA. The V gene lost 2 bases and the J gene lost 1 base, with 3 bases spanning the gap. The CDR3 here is CASSLQSNQPQHF. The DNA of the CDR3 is TGTGCCAGCAGCTTACAGAGCAATCAGCCCCAGCATTTT.

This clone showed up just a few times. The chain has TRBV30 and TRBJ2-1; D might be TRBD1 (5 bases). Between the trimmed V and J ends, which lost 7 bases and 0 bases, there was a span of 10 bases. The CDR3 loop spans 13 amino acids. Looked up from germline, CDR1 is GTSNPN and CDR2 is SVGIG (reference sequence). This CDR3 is CASQETSYNEQFF. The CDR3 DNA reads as TGTGCCTCACAGGAAACCTCCTACAATGAGCAGTTCTTC.

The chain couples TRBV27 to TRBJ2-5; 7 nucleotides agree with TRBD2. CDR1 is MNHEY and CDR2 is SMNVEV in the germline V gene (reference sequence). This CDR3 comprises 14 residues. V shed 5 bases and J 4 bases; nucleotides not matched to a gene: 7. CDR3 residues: CASSMKAGRETQYF. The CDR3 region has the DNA TGTGCCAGCAGTATGAAAGCGGGAAGAGAGACCCAGTACTTC.

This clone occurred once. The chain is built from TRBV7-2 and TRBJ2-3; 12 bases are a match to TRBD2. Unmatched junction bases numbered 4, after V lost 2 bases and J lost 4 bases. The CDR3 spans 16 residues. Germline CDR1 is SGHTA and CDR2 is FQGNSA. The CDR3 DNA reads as TGTGCCAGCAGCTTACTAGCGGGAGGGCCATCAGATACGCAGTATTTT. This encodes CASSLLAGGPSDTQYF.

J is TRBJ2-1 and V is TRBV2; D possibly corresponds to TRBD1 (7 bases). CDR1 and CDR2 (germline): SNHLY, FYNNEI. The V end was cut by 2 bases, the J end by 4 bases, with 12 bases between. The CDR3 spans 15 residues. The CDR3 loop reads CASSEQGGKYNEQFF. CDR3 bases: TGTGCCAGCAGTGAACAGGGGGGAAAGTACAATGAGCAGTTCTTC.

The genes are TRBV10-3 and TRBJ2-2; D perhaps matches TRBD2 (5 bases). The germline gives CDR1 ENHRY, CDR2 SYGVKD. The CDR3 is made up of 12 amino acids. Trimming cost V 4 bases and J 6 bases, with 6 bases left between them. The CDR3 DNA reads TGTGCCATCAGTGGGACTCCCGGGGAGCTGTTTTTT. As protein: CAISGTPGELFF.

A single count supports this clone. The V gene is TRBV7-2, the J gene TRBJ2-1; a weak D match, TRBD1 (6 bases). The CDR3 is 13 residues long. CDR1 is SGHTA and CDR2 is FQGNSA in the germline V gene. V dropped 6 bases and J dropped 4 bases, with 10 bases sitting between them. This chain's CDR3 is CASRSDRYNEQFF. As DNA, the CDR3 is TGTGCCAGCAGATCGGACAGATACAATGAGCAGTTCTTC.

CDR3 bases: TGTGCCAGCAGCTTAGCGCGTCCCGGGACAGGCCGTAATGAAAAACTGTTTTTT. It specifies CASSLARPGTGRNEKLFF. This rearrangement joins TRBV11-1 to TRBJ1-4, with 8 bases matching TRBD1. CDR3 size: 18 residues. Germline V CDR1 and CDR2: SGHAT, FQDESV (reference sequence). With 0 bases clipped from V and 4 bases from J, the junction kept 10 bases outside the gene matches.

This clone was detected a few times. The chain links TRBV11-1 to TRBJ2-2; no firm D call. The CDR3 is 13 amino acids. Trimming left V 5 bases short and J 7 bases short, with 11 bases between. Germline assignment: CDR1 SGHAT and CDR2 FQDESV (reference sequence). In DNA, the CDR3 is TGTGCCAGCAGCCTCGGAGCCGGCGGGGAGCTGTTTTTT. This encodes CASSLGAGGELFF.

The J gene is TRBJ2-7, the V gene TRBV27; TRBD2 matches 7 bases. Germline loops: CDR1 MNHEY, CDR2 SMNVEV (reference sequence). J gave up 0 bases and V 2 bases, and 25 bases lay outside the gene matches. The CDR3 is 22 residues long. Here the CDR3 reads CASSLTLPRATWGGETSYEQYF. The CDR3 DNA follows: TGTGCCAGCAGTTTAACGCTCCCCCGGGCAACTTGGGGGGGGGAGACCTCCTACGAGCAGTACTTC.

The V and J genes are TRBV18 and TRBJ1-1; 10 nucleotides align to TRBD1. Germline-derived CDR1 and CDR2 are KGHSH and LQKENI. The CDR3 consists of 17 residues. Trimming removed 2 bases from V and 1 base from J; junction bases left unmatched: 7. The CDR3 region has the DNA TGTGCCAGCTCACCAATGGACAGGGGGGCGAGGAACACTGAAGCTTTCTTT. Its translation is CASSPMDRGARNTEAFF.

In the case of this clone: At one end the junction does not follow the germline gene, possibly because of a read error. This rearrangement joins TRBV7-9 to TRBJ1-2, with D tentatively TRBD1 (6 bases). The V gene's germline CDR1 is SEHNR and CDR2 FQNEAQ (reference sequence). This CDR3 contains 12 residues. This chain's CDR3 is CSSSSDSPGYTF. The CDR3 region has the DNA TGTTCCAGCAGCTCGGACAGCCCTGGCTACACCTTC. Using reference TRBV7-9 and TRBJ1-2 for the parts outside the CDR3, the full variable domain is DTGVSQNPRHKITKRGQNVTFRCDPISEHNRLYWYRQTLGQGPEFLTYFQNEAQLEKSRLLSDRFSAERPKGSFSTLEIQRTEQGDSAMYLCSSSSDSPGYTFGSGTRLTVV.

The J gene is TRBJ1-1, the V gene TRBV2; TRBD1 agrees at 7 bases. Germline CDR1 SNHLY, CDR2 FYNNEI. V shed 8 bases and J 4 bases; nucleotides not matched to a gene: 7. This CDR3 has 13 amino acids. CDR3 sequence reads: CASERQGSTEAFF. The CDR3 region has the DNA TGTGCCAGCGAAAGACAGGGAAGCACTGAAGCTTTCTTT.

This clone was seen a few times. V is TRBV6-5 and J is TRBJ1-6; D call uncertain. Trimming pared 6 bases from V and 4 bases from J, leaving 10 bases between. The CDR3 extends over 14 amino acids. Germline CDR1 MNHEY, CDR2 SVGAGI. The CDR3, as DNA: TGTGCCAGCAGAGCGGGGTTATATAATTCACCCCTCCACTTT. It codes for CASRAGLYNSPLHF.

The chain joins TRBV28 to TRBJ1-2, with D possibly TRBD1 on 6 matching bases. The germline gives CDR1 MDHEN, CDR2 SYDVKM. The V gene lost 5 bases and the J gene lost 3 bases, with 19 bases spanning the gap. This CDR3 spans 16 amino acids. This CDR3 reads CASSPPGQSSYYGYTF. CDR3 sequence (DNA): TGTGCCAGCAGTCCCCCCGGACAGTCCTCATACTATGGCTACACCTTC.

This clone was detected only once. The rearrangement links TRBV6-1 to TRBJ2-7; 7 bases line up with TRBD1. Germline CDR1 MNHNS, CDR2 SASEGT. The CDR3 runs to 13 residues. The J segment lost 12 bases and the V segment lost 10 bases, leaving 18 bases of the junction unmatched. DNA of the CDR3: TGTGCCACCAAGACAGGGACCACGGCAGAGGGGTACTTC. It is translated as CATKTGTTAEGYF.

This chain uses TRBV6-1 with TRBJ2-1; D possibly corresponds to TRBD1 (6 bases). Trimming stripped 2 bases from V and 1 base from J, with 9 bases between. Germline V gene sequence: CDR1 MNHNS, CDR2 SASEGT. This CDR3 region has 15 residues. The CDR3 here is CASSEQGPSYNEQFF. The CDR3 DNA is TGTGCCAGCAGTGAACAGGGGCCGTCCTACAATGAGCAGTTCTTC.

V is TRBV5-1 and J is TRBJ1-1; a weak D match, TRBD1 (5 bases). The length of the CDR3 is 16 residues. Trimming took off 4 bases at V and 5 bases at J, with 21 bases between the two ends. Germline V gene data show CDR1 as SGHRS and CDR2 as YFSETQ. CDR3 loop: CASSNLLDRLGTEAFF. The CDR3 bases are TGCGCCAGCAGCAATCTCCTTGACAGACTGGGGACTGAAGCTTTCTTT.

The CDR3: CASSVGGAASTDTQYF. The CDR3 DNA is TGTGCCAGCAGCGTAGGAGGAGCAGCTAGCACAGATACGCAGTATTTT. V is TRBV9 and J is TRBJ2-3; no definite D call. CDR1 is SGDLS, CDR2 YYNGEE, per germline. Trimming took off 0 bases at V and 0 bases at J, with 11 bases between the two ends. CDR3 length: 16 amino acids.

The CDR3 sequence is CASSYLRESTDTQYF. CDR3 nucleotide sequence: TGTGCCAGCAGTTACTTGAGGGAGAGCACAGATACGCAGTATTTT. The rearrangement uses TRBV6-6 and TRBJ2-3; perhaps TRBD2 as D (5 bases). Germline assignment: CDR1 MNHNY and CDR2 SVGAGI (reference sequence). The ends were cut back, 1 base at V and 0 bases at J, with 8 bases in the middle. This CDR3 is 15 amino acids long.

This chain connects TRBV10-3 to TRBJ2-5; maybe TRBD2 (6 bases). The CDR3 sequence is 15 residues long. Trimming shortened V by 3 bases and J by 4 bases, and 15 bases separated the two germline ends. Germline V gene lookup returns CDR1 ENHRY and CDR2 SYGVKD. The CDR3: CAISDTGVGRETQYF. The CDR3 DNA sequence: TGTGCCATCAGTGATACGGGGGTTGGAAGAGAGACCCAGTACTTC.

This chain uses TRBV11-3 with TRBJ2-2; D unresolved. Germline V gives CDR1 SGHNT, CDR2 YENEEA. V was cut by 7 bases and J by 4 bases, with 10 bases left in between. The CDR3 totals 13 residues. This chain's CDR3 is CASIGLGTGELFF. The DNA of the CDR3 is TGTGCCAGCATCGGGTTAGGCACCGGGGAGCTGTTTTTT.

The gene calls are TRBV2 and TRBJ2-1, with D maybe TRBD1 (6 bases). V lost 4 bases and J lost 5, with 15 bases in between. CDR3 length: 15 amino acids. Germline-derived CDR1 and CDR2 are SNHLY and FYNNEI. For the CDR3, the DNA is TGTGCCAGCAGTGTCGGGCGCCACAGGGACAATGAGCAGTTCTTC. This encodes CASSVGRHRDNEQFF. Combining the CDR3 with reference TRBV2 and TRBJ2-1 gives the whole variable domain EPEVTQTPSHQVTQMGQEVILRCVPISNHLYFYWYRQILGQKVEFLVSFYNNEISEKSEIFDDQFSVERPDGSNFTLKIRSTKLEDSAMYFCASSVGRHRDNEQFFGPGTRLTVL.

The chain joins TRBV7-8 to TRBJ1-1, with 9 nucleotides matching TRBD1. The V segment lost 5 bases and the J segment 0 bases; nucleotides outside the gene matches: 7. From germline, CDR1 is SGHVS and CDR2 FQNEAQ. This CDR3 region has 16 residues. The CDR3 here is CASSRSGQGLNTEAFF. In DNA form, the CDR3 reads TGTGCCAGCAGCCGGTCGGGACAGGGATTGAACACTGAAGCTTTCTTT.

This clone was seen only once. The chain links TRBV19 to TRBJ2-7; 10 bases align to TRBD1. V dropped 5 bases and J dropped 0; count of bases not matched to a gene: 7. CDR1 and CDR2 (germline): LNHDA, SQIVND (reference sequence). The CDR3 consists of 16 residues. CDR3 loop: CASSLGQGRSSYEQYF. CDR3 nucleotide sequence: TGTGCCAGTAGTCTGGGACAGGGGAGAAGCTCCTACGAGCAGTACTTC.